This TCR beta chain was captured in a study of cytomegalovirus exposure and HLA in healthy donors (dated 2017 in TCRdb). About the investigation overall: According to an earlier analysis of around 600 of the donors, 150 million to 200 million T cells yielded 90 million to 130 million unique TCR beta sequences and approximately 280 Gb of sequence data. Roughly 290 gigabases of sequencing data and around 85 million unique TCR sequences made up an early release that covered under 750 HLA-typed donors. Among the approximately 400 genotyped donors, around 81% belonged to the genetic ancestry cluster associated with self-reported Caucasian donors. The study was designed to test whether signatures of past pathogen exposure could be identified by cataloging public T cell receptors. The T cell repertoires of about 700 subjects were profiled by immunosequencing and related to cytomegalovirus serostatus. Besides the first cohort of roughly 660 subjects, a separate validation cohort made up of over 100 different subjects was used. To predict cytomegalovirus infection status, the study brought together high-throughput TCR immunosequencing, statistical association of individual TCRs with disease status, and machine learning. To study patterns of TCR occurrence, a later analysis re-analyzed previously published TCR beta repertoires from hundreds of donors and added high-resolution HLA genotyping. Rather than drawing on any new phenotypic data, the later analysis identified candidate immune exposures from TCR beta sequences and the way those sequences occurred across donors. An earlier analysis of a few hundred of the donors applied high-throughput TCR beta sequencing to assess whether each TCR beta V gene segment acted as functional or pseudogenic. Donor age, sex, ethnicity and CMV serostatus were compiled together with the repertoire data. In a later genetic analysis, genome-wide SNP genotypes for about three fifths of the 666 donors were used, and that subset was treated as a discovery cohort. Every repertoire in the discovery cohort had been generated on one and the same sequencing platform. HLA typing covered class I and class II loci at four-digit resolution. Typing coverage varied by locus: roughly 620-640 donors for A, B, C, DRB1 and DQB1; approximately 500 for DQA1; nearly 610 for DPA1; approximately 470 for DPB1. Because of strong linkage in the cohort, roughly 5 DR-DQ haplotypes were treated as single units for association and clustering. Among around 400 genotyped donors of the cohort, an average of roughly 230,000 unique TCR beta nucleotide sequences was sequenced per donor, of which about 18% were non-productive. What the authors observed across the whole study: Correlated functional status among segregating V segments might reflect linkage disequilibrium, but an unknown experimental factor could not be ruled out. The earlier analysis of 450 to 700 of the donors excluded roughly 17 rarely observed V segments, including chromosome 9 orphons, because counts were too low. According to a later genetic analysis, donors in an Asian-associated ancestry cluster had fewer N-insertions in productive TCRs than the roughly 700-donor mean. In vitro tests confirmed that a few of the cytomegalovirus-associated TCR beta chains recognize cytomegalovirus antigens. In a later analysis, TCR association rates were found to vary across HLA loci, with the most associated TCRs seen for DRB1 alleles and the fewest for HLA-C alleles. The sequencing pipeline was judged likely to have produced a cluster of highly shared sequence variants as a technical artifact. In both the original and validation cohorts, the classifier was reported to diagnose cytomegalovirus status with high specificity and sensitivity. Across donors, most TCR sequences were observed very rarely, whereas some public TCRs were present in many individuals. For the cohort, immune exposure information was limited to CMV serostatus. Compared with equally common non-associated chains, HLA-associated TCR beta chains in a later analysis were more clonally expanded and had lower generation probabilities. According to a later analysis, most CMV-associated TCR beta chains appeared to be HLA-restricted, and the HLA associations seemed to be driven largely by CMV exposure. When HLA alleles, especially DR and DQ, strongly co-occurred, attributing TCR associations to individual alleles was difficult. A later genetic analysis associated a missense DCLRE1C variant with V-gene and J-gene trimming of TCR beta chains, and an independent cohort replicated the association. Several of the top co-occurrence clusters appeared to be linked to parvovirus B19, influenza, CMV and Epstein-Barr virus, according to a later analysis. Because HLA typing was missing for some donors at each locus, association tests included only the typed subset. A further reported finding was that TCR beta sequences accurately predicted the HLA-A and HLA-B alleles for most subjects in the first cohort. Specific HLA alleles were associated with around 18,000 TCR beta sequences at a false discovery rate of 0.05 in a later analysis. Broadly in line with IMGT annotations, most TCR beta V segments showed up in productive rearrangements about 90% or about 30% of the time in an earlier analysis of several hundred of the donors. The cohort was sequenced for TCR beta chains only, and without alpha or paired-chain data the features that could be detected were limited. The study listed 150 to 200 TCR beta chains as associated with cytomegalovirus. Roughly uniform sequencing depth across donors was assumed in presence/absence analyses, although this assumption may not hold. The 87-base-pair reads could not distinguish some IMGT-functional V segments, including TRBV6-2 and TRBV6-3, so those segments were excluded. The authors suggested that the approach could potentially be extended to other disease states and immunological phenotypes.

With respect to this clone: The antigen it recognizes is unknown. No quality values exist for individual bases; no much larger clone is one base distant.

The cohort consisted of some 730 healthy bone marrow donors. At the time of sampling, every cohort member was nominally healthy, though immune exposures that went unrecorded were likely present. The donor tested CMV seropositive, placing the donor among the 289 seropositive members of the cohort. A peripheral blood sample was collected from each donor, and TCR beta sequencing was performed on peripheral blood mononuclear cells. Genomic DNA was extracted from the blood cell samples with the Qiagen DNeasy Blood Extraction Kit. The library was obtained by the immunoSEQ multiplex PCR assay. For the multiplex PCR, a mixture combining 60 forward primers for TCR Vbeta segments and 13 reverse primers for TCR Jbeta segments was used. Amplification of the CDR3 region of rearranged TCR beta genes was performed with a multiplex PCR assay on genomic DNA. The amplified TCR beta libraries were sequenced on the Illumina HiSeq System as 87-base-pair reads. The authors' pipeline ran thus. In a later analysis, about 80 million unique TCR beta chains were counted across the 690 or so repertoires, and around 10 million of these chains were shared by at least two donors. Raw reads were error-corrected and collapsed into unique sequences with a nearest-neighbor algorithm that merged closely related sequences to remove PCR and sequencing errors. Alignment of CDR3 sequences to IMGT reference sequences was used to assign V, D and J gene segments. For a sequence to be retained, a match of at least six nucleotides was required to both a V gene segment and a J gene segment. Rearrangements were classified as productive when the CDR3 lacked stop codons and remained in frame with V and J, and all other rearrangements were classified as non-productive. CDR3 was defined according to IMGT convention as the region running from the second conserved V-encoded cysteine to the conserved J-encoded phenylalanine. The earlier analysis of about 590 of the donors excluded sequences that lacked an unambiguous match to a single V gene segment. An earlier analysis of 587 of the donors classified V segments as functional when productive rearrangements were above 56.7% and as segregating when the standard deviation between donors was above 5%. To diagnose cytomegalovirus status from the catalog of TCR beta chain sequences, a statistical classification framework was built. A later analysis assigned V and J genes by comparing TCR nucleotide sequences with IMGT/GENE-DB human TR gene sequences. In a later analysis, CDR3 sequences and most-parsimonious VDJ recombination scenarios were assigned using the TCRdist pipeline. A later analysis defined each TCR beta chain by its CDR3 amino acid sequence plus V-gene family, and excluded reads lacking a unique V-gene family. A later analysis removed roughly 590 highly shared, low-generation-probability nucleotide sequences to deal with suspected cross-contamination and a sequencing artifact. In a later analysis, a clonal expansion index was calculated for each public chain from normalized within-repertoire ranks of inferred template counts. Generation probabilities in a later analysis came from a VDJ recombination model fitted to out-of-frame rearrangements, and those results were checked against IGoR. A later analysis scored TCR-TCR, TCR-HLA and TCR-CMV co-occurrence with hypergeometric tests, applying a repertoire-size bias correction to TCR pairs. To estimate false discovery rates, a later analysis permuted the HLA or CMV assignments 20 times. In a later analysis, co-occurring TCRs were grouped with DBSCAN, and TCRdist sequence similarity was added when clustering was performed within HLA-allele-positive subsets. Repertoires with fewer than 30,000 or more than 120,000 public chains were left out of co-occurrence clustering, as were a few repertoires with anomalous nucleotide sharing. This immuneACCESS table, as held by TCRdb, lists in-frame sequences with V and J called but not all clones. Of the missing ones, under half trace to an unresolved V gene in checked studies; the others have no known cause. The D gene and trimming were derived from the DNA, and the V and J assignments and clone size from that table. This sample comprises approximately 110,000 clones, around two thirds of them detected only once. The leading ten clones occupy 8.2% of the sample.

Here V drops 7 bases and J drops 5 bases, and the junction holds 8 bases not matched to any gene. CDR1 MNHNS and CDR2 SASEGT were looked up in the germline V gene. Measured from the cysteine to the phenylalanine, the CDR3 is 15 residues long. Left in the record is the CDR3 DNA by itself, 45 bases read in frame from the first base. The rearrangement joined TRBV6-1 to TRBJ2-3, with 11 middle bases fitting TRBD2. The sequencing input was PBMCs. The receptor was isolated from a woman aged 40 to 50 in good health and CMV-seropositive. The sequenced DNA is TGTGCCAGCACCGTAGCGGGGGGGCGGGGAGATACGCAGTATTTT. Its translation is CASTVAGGRGDTQYF.